The 18 T cell receptor beta chains listed next were all sequenced from one sample in a study of blood T cell repertoires in COVID-19. Assay used: immunoSEQ multiplex PCR; TCRdb lists only in-frame clones, some missing. Of fewer than 250,000 clones listed, about 83% were seen once; the top ten hold approximately 4%. Input material: PBMCs or T cells enriched from blood (not recorded which). These receptors came from a woman aged 40 to 50 who had been exposed to COVID-19.

The J gene is TRBJ1-6, the V gene TRBV5-4; tentatively, D is TRBD1 (5 bases). CDR1 is SGHNT and CDR2 is YYREEE in the germline V gene (reference sequence). The CDR3 has 12 amino acids. Trimming took 2 bases from V and 8 from J, leaving 5 bases between them. CDR3 nucleotide sequence: TGTGCCAGCAGCTTAGGGGATTCACCCCTCCACTTT. Protein: CASSLGDSPLHF.

The chain employs TRBV3-1 (or the pseudogene TRBV3-2) and TRBJ2-4, with 10 bases identical to TRBD2. The V and J ends lost 0 bases and 2 bases, in that order; junction bases with no gene match: 4. This CDR3 has 17 residues. CDR1 LGHDT and CDR2 YNNKEL come from the germline V gene (reference sequence). The CDR3 nucleotides are TGTGCCAGCAGCCAAGAGTTAGCGGGGGGCTCCAAAAACATTCAGTACTTC. It specifies CASSQELAGGSKNIQYF.

The chain has TRBV27 and TRBJ2-7; 8 nucleotides match TRBD2. CDR3 size: 14 residues. J was trimmed by 1 base and V by 10 bases; bases with no gene match: 9. Per the germline V gene, CDR1 is MNHEY and CDR2 is SMNVEV (reference sequence). In DNA form, the CDR3 reads TGTGCCACCAGAACAGGGACTAGATCCTACGAGCAGTACTTC. This sequence encodes CATRTGTRSYEQYF.

This rearrangement joins TRBV19 to TRBJ1-2; D might be TRBD1 (5 bases). CDR1 LNHDA and CDR2 SQIVND come from the germline V gene (reference sequence). The CDR3 length is 16 residues. V gave up 3 bases and J gave up 0 bases, with 14 bases separating them. CDR3: CASSMGPGPSNYGYTF. The DNA of the CDR3 is TGTGCCAGTAGTATGGGCCCAGGGCCTTCTAACTATGGCTACACCTTC. The full variable domain, its missing parts supplied by reference TRBV19 and TRBJ1-2, is DGGITQSPKYLFRKEGQNVTLSCEQNLNHDAMYWYRQDPGQGLRLIYYSQIVNDFQKGDIAEGYSVSREKKESFPLTVTSAQKNPTAFYLCASSMGPGPSNYGYTFGSGTRLTVV.

The chain has TRBV6-1 and TRBJ1-5, with D possibly being TRBD1 (5 bases). The CDR3 contains 14 residues. From germline, CDR1 is MNHNS and CDR2 SASEGT. V was pared by 7 bases and J by 0 bases, with 10 bases between. CDR3 sequence reads: CASKGKDSNQPQHF. The CDR3 bases are TGTGCCAGCAAGGGGAAAGATAGCAATCAGCCCCAGCATTTT.

The V and J genes are TRBV5-6 and TRBJ1-2; D remains ambiguous. The V end was cut by 1 base, the J end by 2 bases, with 9 bases between. CDR3 length equals 14 residues. The germline gives CDR1 SGHDT, CDR2 YYEEEE. The CDR3 sequence is CASSLQTGNYGYTF. The CDR3 DNA reads as TGTGCCAGCAGCTTGCAGACGGGAAACTATGGCTACACCTTC.

The V and J genes are TRBV28 and TRBJ1-1; D is uncertain. This CDR3 spans 15 amino acids. Germline CDR1 MDHEN, CDR2 SYDVKM. V was clipped by 5 bases and J by 1 base, with 14 bases between them. The CDR3 DNA is TGTGCCAGCAGTATACTAAGTGGAGGGAACACTGAAGCTTTCTTT. It specifies CASSILSGGNTEAFF. The full variable domain, its missing parts supplied by reference TRBV28 and TRBJ1-1, is DVKVTQSSRYLVKRTGEKVFLECVQDMDHENMFWYRQDPGLGLRLIYFSYDVKMKEKGDIPEGYSVSREKKERFSLILESASTNQTSMYLCASSILSGGNTEAFFGQGTRLTVV.

The rearrangement joins TRBV4-2 to TRBJ2-3, with 16 positions matching TRBD2. From germline, CDR1 is LGHNA and CDR2 YNFKEQ. The V segment lost 4 bases and the J segment 4 bases; nucleotides outside the gene matches: 5. The CDR3 has 17 residues. CDR3 sequence reads: CASSPVGTSGGADTQYF. Written as DNA, the CDR3 is TGTGCCAGCAGCCCCGTAGGGACTAGCGGGGGGGCAGATACGCAGTATTTT.

The rearrangement joins TRBV18 to TRBJ1-5; a weak D match, TRBD1 (6 bases). This CDR3 region has 14 residues. Trimming took 4 bases from V and 7 from J, leaving 14 bases between them. The germline CDR1 and CDR2 sequences are KGHSH and LQKENI. CDR3 nucleotides: TGTGCCAGCTCACGTCAGGGTCAGGGGCAGCCCCAGCATTTT. Residues: CASSRQGQGQPQHF.

The chain carries TRBV27 and TRBJ2-1; 11 nucleotides agree with TRBD1. From germline, CDR1 is MNHEY and CDR2 SMNVEV (reference sequence). Unmatched junction bases numbered 9, after V lost 5 bases and J lost 9 bases. This CDR3 is 15 amino acids long. The CDR3 coding sequence is TGTGCCAGCAGTCTAAGGACAGGGGGCAGGGGTGAGCAGTTCTTC. This gives the protein CASSLRTGGRGEQFF.

This chain links TRBV2 with TRBJ1-5; D remains ambiguous. This CDR3 comprises 13 residues. Germline V gene lookup returns CDR1 SNHLY and CDR2 FYNNEI. Trimming left V 5 bases short and J 11 bases short, with 16 bases between. CDR3 region: CASSPGSSGSQHF. DNA for the CDR3: TGTGCCAGCAGTCCCGGGTCCTCGGGGTCCCAGCATTTT. The whole variable domain, remainder taken from reference TRBV2 and TRBJ1-5, is EPEVTQTPSHQVTQMGQEVILRCVPISNHLYFYWYRQILGQKVEFLVSFYNNEISEKSEIFDDQFSVERPDGSNFTLKIRSTKLEDSAMYFCASSPGSSGSQHFGDGTRLSIL.

This sequence joins TRBV29-1 and TRBJ1-3, with 7 bases matching TRBD1. Germline CDR1 is SQVTM and CDR2 is ANQGSEA. Trimming at V came to 6 bases and at J to 0 bases, leaving 14 bases not matched to a gene. This CDR3 comprises 17 residues. The CDR3 sequence is CSVKGQPQPYSGNTIYF. The CDR3 DNA sequence: TGCAGCGTCAAGGGACAGCCCCAACCCTACTCTGGAAACACCATATATTTT.

Comments on this clone: A much larger clone lies a single base off, so this may be a read error. The V call is TRBV9, the J call TRBJ1-1, with D possibly TRBD1 on 5 matching bases. Germline loops: CDR1 SGDLS, CDR2 YYNGEE. The ends were cut back, 3 bases at V and 3 bases at J, with 9 bases in the middle. The CDR3 totals 13 residues. The CDR3 DNA reads TGTGCCAGCAGCGCCTGGGGGGACACTGAAGCTTTCTTT. This translates into CASSAWGDTEAFF. The full variable domain, in which reference TRBV9 and TRBJ1-1 provide the parts outside the CDR3, is DSGVTQTPKHLITATGQRVTLRCSPRSGDLSVYWYQQSLDQGLQFLIQYYNGEERAKGNILERFSAQQFPDLHSELNLSSLELGDSALYFCASSAWGDTEAFFGQGTRLTVV.

The chain carries TRBV5-4 and TRBJ2-1, with 9 nucleotides matching TRBD2. Per the germline V gene, CDR1 is SGHNT and CDR2 is YYREEE (reference sequence). The CDR3 is 15 residues long. The ends lost 4 bases at V and 5 bases at J; junction bases unmatched: 7. DNA for the CDR3: TGTGCCAGCAGCCCCGGGACTAGCCCCAACAATGAGCAGTTCTTC. Amino acid sequence: CASSPGTSPNNEQFF.

The J gene is TRBJ1-1, the V gene TRBV7-6; TRBD1 matches at 7 bases. This CDR3 comprises 15 residues. J was trimmed by 3 bases and V by 1 base; bases with no gene match: 5. From germline, CDR1 is SGHVS and CDR2 FNYEAQ. The CDR3 spells CASSLVGRGDTEAFF. The CDR3 nucleotides read TGTGCCAGCAGCTTAGTCGGCAGGGGGGACACTGAAGCTTTCTTT. Full variable domain (rest looked up from reference TRBV7-6 and TRBJ1-1): GAGVSQSPRYKVTKRGQDVALRCDPISGHVSLYWYRQALGQGPEFLTYFNYEAQQDKSGLPNDRFSAERPEGSISTLTIQRTEQRDSAMYRCASSLVGRGDTEAFFGQGTRLTVV.

The genes are TRBV19 and TRBJ2-3; 8 bases are a match to TRBD2. Germline trimming cut 3 bases from V and 4 bases from J; bases unmatched to any gene: 12. CDR3 length: 17 amino acids. Germline-derived CDR1 and CDR2 are LNHDA and SQIVND (reference sequence). The CDR3 sequence: CASSILMGRGEADTQYF. The CDR3 DNA follows: TGTGCCAGTAGTATCCTGATGGGGCGGGGGGAGGCAGATACGCAGTATTTT.

The CDR3 loop reads CASSFAAVSTDTQYF. In nucleotides, the CDR3 is TGTGCCAGCAGTTTCGCAGCGGTTAGCACAGATACGCAGTATTTT. The chain employs TRBV27 and TRBJ2-3, with a possible D match to TRBD2 (5 bases). Germline values: CDR1 MNHEY, CDR2 SMNVEV (reference sequence). Trimming left V 3 bases short and J 0 bases short, with 10 bases between. This CDR3 region has 15 residues.

On this clone itself: The junction shows a germline mismatch at one end, possibly a read error. The chain has TRBV3-1 (or the pseudogene TRBV3-2) and TRBJ2-2; D might be TRBD1 or TRBD2, each matching 6 bases. The CDR3 consists of 14 residues. Germline CDR1 and CDR2: LGHDT and YNNKEL (reference sequence). The CDR3 loop reads CASTQGGGTGELFF. The CDR3 DNA reads as TGTGCCAGCACCCAAGGAGGGGGCACCGGGGAGCTGTTTTTT.